A selection of T cell receptor beta chains follows, all from one sample in a study of OX40 agonist ivuxolimab in advanced cancers. Sequenced by immunoSEQ multiplex PCR; TCRdb stores in-frame clones only, minus some. This table has about 73,000 clones, about 90% appearing once. The input for sequencing was CD4+ or CD8+ T cells sorted from blood, taken in a trial of the OX40 agonist ivuxolimab. These receptors were obtained from an adult with an advanced solid tumor such as melanoma, head and neck, liver or kidney cancer. CDR3s include the opening cysteine and the closing phenylalanine or tryptophan. D genes are given only for firm matches. The listing skips clone size in some rows; elsewhere it reads once, few, many or a size class.

>TRBJ1-3|.|TRBV4-1|.
TGCGCCAGCAGCCAAGGGTCGGGAAACGCTGGAAACACCATATATTTT
CASSQGSGNAGNTIYF
>TRBJ1-3|.|TRBV11-2|.
TGTGCCAGCAGCTTGTCGGTCGGTGCAGGAAACACCATATATTTT
CASSLSVGAGNTIYF
>TRBJ2-7|.|TRBV5-4|.
TGTGCCAGCAGCTATACTGACGAGCAGTACTTC
CASSYTDEQYF
>TRBJ1-1|.|TRBV11-2|.
TGTGCCAGCAGCGCGACCGGGATATCTGAAGCTTTCTTT
CASSATGISEAFF
>TRBJ1-4|TRBD1|TRBV6-5|.
TGTGCCAGCAGGAGAGGACAGGATGAAAAACTGTTTTTT
CASRRGQDEKLFF
>TRBJ2-4|.|TRBV6-1|few
TGTGCCATCGGGGTCGCCCGAGCCAAAAACATTCAGTACTTC
CAIGVARAKNIQYF
>TRBJ2-3|TRBD2|TRBV10-3|.
TGTGCCATCAGTGAGTGGGGGGGAGGCCCCGTAGATACGCAGTATTTT
CAISEWGGGPVDTQYF
>TRBJ2-7|TRBD1|TRBV10-3|.
TGTGCCATCAGTGCGACAGGGGCCTACGAGCAGTACTTC
CAISATGAYEQYF
>TRBJ1-4|.|TRBV5-8|.
TGTGCCAGCAGCTCAGACCCGACCATCAAAGGATTAACTAATGAAAAACTGTTTTTT
CASSSDPTIKGLTNEKLFF
>TRBJ1-1|.|TRBV30|.
TGTGCCTGGAGTGTACTGACCCCTCACGCTTTCTTT
CAWSVLTPHAFF
>TRBJ1-4|.|TRBV5-1|.
TGCGCCAGCAGCTCGGACGGGGGTGATGGTGAAAAACTGTTTTTT
CASSSDGGDGEKLFF
>TRBJ2-7|.|TRBV19|.
TGTGCCAGCAAGGACAGGGAGGGAGAGCAGTACTTC
CASKDREGEQYF
>TRBJ2-5|.|TRBV6-1|.
TGTGCCAGCATGGAGGACTTCAAGGTTGGGACCCAGTACTTC
CASMEDFKVGTQYF